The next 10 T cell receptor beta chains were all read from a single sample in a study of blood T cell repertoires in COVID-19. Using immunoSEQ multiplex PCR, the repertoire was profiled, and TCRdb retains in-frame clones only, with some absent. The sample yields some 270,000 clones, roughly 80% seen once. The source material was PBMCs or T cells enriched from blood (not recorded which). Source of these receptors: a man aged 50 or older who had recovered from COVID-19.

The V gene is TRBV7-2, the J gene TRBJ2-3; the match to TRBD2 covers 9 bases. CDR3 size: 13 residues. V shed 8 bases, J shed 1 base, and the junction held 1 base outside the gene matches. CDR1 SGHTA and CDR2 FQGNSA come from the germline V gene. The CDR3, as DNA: TGTGCCAGCCAGCGGGGGGGCACAGATACGCAGTATTTT. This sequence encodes CASQRGGTDTQYF.

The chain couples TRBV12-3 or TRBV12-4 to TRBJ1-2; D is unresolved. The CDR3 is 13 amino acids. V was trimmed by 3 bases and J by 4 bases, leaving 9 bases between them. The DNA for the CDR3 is TGTGCCAGCAGTTTTGGGGAGGCCTATGGCTACACCTTC. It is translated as CASSFGEAYGYTF.

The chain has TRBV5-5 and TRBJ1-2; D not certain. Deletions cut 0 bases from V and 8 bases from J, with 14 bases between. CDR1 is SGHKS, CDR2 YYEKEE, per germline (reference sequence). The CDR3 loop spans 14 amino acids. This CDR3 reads CASSLEADAGGYTF. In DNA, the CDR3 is TGTGCCAGCAGCTTGGAGGCCGACGCGGGAGGCTACACCTTC.

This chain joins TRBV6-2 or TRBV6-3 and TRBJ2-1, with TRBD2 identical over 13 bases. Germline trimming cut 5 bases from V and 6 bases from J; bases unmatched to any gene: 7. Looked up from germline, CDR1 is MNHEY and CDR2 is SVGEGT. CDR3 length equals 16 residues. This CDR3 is CASSLLAGGSSNEQFF. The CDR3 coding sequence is TGTGCCAGCAGTCTACTAGCGGGAGGGTCGTCCAATGAGCAGTTCTTC.

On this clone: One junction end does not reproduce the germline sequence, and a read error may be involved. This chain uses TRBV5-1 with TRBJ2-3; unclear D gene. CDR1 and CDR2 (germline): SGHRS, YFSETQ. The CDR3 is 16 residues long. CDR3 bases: TGCGCCAGCAGCTTGGGGGCAGGTACTCACACAAATACGCAGTATTTT. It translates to CASSLGAGTHTNTQYF.

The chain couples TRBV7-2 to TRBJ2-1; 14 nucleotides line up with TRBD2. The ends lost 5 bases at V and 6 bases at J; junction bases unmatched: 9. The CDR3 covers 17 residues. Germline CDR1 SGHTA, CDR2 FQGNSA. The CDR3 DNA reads TGTGCCAGCAGCCCTGGGACTAGCGGGAGAGGAAGCAATGAGCAGTTCTTC. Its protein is CASSPGTSGRGSNEQFF.

The CDR3 sequence is CASSVEVQGGYGYTF. The CDR3 nucleotides are TGTGCCAGCAGCGTAGAAGTGCAGGGGGGCTATGGCTACACCTTC. J is TRBJ1-2 and V is TRBV9; 7 nucleotides match TRBD1. There are 15 residues in the CDR3. CDR1 and CDR2 from the germline V gene are SGDLS and YYNGEE. V shed 0 bases, J shed 4 bases, and the junction held 6 bases outside the gene matches.

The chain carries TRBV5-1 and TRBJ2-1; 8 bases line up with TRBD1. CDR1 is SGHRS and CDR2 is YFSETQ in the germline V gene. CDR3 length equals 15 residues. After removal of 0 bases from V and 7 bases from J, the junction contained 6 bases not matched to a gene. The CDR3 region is CASSLGQGFMNEQFF. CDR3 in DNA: TGCGCCAGCAGCTTGGGACAGGGGTTTATGAATGAGCAGTTCTTC. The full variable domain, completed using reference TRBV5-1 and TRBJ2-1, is KAGVTQTPRYLIKTRGQQVTLSCSPISGHRSVSWYQQTPGQGLQFLFEYFSETQRNKGNFPGRFSGRQFSNSRSEMNVSTLELGDSALYLCASSLGQGFMNEQFFGPGTRLTVL.

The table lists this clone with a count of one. In nucleotides, the CDR3 is TGTGCCAGTAGTGCGGATAGCAATCAGCCCCAGCATTTT. It codes for CASSADSNQPQHF. J is TRBJ1-5 and V is TRBV19, with D unclear. The CDR3 has 13 residues. The ends were cut back, 5 bases at V and 0 bases at J, with 5 bases in the middle. The germline CDR1 and CDR2 sequences are LNHDA and SQIVND (reference sequence).

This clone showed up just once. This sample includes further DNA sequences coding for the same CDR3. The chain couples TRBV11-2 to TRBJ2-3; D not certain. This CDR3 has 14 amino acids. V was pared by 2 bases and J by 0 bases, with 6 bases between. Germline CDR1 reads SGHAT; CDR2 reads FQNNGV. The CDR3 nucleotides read TGTGCCAGCAGCTTATCGTTAAGCACAGATACGCAGTATTTT. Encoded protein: CASSLSLSTDTQYF.